This T cell receptor (beta chain) was recovered during a study of regulatory T cells in long-lasting Graves disease. Many counts were recorded for this clonotype. Time point in this sample: newly diagnosed GD, antithyroid drugs for less than 3 months. Preparation of the TCR library used RNA extracted from PBMCs. Germline V lookup: CDR1 MNHEY, CDR2 SMNVEV (reference sequence). There are 13 residues in the CDR3. Trimming shortened V by 4 bases and J by 8 bases, and 14 bases separated the two germline ends. Arm-PCR with iRepertoire HTBI primers amplified the CDR3 regions for these TCR beta libraries. TCRdb analysed the multiplex PCR reads with MiXCR anew, one entry per CDR3 protein. Of approximately 440,000 distinct CDR3 sequences listed, around 15% were seen once; the top ten hold approximately 12%. These records were also assigned to another study, of T cells in Graves' hyperthyroidism and ophthalmopathy.

This chain links TRBV27 with TRBJ1-2, with D tentatively TRBD1 (5 bases). This receptor was taken from a man between 35 and 55 years old with Graves disease. The sequencing used peripheral blood mononuclear cells (PBMCs), collected at new diagnosis, from a patient treated with antithyroid drugs. CDR3 sequence (DNA): TGTGCCAGCAGTTCCCAAACCAGGGAGGGCTACACCTTC. This sequence encodes CASSSQTREGYTF.